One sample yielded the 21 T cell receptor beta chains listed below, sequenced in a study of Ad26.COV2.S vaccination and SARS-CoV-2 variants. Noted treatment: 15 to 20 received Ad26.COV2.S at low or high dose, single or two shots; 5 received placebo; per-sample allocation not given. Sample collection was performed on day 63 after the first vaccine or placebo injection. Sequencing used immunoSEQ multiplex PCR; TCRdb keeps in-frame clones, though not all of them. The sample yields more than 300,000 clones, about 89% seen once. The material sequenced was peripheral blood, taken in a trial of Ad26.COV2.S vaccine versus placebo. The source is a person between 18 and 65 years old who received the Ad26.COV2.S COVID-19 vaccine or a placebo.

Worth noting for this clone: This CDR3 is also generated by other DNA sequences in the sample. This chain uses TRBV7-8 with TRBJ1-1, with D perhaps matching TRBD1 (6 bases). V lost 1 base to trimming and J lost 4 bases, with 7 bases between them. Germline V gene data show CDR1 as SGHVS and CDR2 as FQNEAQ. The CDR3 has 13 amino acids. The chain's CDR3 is CASSLGGGTEAFF. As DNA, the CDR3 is TGTGCCAGCAGCTTAGGAGGGGGCACTGAAGCTTTCTTT.

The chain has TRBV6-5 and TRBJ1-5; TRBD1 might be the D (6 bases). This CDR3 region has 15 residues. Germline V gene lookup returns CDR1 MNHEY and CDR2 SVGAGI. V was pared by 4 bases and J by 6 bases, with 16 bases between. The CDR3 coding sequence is TGTGCCAGCAGTTCCTCTGGGGGCGAGGGTCAGCCCCAGCATTTT. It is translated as CASSSSGGEGQPQHF.

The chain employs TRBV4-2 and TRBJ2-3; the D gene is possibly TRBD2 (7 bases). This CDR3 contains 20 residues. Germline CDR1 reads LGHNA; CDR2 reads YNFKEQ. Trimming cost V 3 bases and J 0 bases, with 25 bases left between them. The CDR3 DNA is TGTGCCAGCAGCCACCTCCTTTCACGGGGGGCCCTTCCTAGCACAGATACGCAGTATTTT. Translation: CASSHLLSRGALPSTDTQYF.

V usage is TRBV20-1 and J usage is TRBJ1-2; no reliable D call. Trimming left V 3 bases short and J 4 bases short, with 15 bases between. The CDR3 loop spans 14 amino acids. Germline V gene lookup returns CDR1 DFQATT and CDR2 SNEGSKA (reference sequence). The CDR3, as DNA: TGCAGTGCTAGTCGGGAAAGGGCCCGCTATGGCTACACCTTC. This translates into CSASRERARYGYTF.

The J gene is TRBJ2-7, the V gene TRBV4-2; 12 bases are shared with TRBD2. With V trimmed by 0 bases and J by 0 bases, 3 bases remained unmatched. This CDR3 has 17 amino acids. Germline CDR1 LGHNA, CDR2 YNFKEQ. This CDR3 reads CASSQDGLAGTSYEQYF. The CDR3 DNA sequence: TGTGCCAGCAGCCAAGACGGACTAGCGGGGACCTCCTACGAGCAGTACTTC.

The CDR3 sequence is CASSVASGGATGELFF. In nucleotides, the CDR3 is TGTGCCAGCAGCGTAGCTAGCGGGGGGGCCACCGGGGAGCTGTTTTTT. The chain employs TRBV9 and TRBJ2-2; 12 nucleotides line up with TRBD2. The CDR3 totals 16 residues. Germline V gene data show CDR1 as SGDLS and CDR2 as YYNGEE. J gave up 4 bases and V 0 bases, and 1 base lay outside the gene matches.

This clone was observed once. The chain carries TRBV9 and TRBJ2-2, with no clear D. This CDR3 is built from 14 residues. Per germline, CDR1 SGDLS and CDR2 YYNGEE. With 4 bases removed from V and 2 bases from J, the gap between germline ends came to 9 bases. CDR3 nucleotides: TGTGCCAGCAGCTCTACAAGAAACACCGGGGAGCTGTTTTTT. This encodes CASSSTRNTGELFF.

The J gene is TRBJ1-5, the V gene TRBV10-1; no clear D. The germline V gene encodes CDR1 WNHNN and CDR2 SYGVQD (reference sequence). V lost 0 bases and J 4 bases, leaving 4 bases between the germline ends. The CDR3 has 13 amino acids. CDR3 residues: CASSESVNQPQHF. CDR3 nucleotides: TGCGCCAGCAGTGAGTCCGTGAATCAGCCCCAGCATTTT.

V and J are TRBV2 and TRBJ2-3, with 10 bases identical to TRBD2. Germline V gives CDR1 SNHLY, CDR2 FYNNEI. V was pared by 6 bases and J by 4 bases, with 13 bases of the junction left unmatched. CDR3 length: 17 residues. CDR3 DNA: TGTGCCAGCAGAGACACACAAGCGGGGGGGCTCTCAGATACGCAGTATTTT. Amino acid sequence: CASRDTQAGGLSDTQYF.

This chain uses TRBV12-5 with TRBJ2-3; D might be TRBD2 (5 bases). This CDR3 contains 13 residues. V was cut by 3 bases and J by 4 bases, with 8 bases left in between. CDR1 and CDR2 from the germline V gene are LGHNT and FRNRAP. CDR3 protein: CASGFEGADTQYF. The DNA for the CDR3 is TGTGCTAGTGGTTTTGAGGGTGCAGATACGCAGTATTTT.

The CDR3 reads CASSNQAEGYGYTF. CDR3 coding DNA: TGTGCCAGTAGTAACCAGGCCGAAGGGTATGGCTACACCTTC. J is TRBJ1-2 and V is TRBV19; D remains unclear. Per the germline V gene, CDR1 is LNHDA and CDR2 is SQIVND (reference sequence). The CDR3 consists of 14 residues. V was shortened by 4 bases and J by 5 bases, with 14 bases between the two germline ends.

The chain's CDR3 is CASSYPPTGSNEQFF. CDR3 in DNA: TGTGCCAGCAGTTATCCACCGACAGGGTCCAATGAGCAGTTCTTC. The gene calls are TRBV6-6 and TRBJ2-1; TRBD1 matches 7 bases. Trimming cost V 3 bases and J 6 bases; bases outside gene matches: 8. Germline CDR1 MNHNY, CDR2 SVGAGI (reference sequence). The CDR3 loop spans 15 amino acids.

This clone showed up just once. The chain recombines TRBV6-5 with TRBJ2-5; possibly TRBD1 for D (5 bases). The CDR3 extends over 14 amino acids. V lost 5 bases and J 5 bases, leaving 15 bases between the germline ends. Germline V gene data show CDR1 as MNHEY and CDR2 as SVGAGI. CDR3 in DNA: TGTGCCAGCAGTAGAAAGGGGTTAGAGGAGACCCAGTACTTC. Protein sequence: CASSRKGLEETQYF.

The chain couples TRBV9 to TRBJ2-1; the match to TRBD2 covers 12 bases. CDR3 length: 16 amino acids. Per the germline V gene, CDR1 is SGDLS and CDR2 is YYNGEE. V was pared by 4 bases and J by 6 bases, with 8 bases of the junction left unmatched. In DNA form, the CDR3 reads TGTGCCAGCAGCTTAAACCCGGGACTAGCGGGCAATGAGCAGTTCTTC. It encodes CASSLNPGLAGNEQFF.

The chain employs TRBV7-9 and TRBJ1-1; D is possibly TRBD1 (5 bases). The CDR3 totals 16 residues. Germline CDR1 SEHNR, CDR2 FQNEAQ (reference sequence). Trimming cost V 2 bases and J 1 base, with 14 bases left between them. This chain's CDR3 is CASSLSVGATNTEAFF. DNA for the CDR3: TGTGCCAGCAGCTTATCAGTCGGGGCCACGAACACTGAAGCTTTCTTT.

As DNA, the CDR3 is TGTGCCAGCTCACCAGATCCGGACTACGAGCAGTACTTC. It yields the protein CASSPDPDYEQYF. The gene calls are TRBV18 and TRBJ2-7; D unclear. Looked up from germline, CDR1 is KGHSH and CDR2 is LQKENI. Trimming left V 2 bases short and J 3 bases short, with 8 bases between. This CDR3 region has 13 residues.

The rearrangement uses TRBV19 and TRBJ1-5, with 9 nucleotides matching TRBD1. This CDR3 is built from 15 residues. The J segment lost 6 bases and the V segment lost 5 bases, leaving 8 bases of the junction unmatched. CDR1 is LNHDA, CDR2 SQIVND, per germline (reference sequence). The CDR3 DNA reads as TGTGCCAGTAGTGCCCCCGGGACAGGGCGTCAGCCCCAGCATTTT. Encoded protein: CASSAPGTGRQPQHF.

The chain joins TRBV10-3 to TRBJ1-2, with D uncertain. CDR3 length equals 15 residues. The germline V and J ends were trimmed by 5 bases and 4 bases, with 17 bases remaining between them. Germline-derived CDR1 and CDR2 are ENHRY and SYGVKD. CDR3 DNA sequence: TGTGCCATCAGTAAGGCCCTCGACATCTCCTATGGCTACACCTTC. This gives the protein CAISKALDISYGYTF.

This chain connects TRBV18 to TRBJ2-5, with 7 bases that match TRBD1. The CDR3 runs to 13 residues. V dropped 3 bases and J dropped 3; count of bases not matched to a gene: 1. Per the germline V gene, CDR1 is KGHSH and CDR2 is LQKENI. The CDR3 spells CASSPGQEETQYF. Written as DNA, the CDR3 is TGTGCCAGCTCACCCGGACAGGAAGAGACCCAGTACTTC.

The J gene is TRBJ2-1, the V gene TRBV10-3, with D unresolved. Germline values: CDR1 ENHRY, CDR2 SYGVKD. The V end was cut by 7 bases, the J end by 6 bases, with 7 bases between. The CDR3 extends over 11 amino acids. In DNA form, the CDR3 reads TGTGCCATCATGTGGGGCAATGAGCAGTTCTTC. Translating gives CAIMWGNEQFF.

This CDR3 reads CASSLGTPTDTQYF. The CDR3 nucleotides are TGCGCCAGCAGCTTGGGGACGCCGACAGATACGCAGTATTTT. J is TRBJ2-3 and V is TRBV5-1; D is ambiguous. V gave up 0 bases and J gave up 3 bases, with 8 bases separating them. CDR1 is SGHRS, CDR2 YFSETQ, per germline. There are 14 residues in the CDR3.